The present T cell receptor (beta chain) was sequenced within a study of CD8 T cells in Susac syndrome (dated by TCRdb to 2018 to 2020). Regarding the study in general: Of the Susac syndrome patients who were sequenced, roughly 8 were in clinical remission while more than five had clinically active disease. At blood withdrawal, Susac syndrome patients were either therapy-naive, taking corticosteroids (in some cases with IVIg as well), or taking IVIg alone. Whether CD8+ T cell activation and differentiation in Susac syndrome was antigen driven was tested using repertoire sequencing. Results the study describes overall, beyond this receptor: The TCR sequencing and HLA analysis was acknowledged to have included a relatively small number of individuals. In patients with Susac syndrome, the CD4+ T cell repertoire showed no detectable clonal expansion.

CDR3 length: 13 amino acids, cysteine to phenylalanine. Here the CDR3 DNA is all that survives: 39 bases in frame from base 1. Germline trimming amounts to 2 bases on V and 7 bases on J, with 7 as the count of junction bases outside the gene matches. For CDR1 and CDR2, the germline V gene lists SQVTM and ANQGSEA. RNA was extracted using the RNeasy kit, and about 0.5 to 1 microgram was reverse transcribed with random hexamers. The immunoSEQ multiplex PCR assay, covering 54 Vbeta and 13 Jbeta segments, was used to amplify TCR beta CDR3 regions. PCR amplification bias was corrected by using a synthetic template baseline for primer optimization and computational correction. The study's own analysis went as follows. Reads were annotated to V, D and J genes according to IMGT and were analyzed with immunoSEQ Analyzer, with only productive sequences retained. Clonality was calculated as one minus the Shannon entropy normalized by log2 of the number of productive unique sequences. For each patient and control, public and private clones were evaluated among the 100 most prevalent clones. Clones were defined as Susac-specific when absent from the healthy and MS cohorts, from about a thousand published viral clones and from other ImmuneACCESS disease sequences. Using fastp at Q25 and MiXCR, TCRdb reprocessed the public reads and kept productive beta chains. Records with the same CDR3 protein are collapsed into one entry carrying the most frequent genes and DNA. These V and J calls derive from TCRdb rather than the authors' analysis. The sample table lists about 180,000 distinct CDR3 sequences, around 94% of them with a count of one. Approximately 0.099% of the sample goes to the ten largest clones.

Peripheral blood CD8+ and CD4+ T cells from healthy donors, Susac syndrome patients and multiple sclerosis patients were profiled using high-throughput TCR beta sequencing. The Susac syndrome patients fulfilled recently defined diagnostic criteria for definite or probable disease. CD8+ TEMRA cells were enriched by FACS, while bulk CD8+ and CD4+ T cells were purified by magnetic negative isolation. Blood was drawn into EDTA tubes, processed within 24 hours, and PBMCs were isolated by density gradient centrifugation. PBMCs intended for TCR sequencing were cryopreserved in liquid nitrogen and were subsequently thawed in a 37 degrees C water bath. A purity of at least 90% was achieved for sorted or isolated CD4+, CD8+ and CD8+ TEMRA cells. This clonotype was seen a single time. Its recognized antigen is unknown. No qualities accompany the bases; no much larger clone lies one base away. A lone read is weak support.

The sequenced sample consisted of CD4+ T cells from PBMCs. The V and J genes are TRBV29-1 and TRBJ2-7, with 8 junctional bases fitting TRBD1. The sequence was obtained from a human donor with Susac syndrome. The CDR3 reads CSVERTGSSEQYF. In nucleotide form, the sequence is TGCAGCGTTGAAAGGACAGGGTCCTCTGAGCAGTACTTC.